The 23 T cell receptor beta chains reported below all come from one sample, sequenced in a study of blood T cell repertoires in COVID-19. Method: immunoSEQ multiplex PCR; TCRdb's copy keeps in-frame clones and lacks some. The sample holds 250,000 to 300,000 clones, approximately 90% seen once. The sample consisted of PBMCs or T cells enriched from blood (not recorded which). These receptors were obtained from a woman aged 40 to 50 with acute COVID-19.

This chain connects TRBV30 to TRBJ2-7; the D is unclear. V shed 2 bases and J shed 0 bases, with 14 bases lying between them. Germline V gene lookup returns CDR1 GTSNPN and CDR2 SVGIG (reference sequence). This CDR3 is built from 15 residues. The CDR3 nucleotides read TGTGCCTGGAGTCCCTCGGGTTCCAGCTCCTACGAGCAGTACTTC. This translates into CAWSPSGSSSYEQYF.

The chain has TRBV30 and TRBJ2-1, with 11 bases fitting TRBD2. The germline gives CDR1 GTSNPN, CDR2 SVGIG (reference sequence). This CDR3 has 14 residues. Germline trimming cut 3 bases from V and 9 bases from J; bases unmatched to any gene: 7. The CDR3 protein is CAWRLAGGPREQFF. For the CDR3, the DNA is TGTGCCTGGAGGTTAGCGGGGGGGCCTCGTGAGCAGTTCTTC.

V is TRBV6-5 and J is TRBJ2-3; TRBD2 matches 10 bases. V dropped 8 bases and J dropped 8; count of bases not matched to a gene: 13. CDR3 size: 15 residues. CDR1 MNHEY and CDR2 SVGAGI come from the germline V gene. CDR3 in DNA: TGTGCCAGCGGGACTACTAGCGGGGCGGGGGTTACGCAGTATTTT. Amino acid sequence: CASGTTSGAGVTQYF.

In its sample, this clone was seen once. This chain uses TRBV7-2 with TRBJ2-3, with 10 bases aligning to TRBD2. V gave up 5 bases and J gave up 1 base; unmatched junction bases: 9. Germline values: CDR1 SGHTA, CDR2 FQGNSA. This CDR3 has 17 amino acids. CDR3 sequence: CASSPPGLAGGTDTQYF. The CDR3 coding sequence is TGTGCCAGCAGCCCCCCGGGGCTAGCGGGGGGCACAGATACGCAGTATTTT.

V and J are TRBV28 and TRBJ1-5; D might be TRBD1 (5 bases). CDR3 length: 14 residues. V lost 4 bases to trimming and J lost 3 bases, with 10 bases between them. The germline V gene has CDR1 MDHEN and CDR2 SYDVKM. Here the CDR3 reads CASSSGGINQPQHF. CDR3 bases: TGTGCCAGCAGTTCGGGGGGAATCAATCAGCCCCAGCATTTT.

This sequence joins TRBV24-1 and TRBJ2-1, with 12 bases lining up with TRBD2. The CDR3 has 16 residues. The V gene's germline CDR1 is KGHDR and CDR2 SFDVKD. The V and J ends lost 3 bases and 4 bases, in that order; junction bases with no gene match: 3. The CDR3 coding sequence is TGTGCCACCAGTGATACTAGCGGGAGGTCATACAATGAGCAGTTCTTC. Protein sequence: CATSDTSGRSYNEQFF.

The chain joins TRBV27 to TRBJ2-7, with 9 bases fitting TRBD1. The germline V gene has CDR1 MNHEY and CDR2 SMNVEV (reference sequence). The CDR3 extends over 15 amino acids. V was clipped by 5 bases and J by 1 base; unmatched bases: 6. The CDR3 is CASSPTGTGSYEQYF. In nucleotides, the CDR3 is TGTGCCAGCAGTCCTACCGGGACAGGGTCCTACGAGCAGTACTTC.

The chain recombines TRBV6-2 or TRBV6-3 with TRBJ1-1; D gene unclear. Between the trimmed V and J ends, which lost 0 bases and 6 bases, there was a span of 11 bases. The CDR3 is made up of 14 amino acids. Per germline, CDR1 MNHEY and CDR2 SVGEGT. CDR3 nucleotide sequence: TGTGCCAGCAGTTACTCGATGGCCGCAGCTGAAGCTTTCTTT. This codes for CASSYSMAAAEAFF.

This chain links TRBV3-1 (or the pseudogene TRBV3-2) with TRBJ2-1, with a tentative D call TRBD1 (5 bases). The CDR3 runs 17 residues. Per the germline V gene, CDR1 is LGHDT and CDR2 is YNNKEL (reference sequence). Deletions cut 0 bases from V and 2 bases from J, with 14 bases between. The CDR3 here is CASSQDAGRAAYNEQFF. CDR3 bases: TGTGCCAGCAGCCAAGACGCCGGCAGGGCAGCCTACAATGAGCAGTTCTTC.

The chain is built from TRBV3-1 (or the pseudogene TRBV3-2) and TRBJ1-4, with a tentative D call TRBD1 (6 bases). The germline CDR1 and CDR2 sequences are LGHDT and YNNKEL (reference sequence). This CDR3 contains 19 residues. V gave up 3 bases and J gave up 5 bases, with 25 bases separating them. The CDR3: CASSHTSRGNRKTNEKLFF. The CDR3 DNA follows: TGTGCCAGCAGCCATACCTCAAGGGGGAACAGGAAGACAAATGAAAAACTGTTTTTT.

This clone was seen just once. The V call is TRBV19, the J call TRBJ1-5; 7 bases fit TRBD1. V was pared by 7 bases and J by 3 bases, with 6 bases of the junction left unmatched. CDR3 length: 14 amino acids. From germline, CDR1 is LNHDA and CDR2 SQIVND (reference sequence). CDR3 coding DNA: TGTGCCAGTACCTCGGGACAGCTCAATCAGCCCCAGCATTTT. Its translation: CASTSGQLNQPQHF.

CDR3 sequence reads: CASSEGQYYGYTF. The CDR3 nucleotides read TGTGCCAGCAGCGAAGGACAGTACTATGGCTACACCTTC. The chain combines TRBV28 with TRBJ1-2, with a possible D match to TRBD1 (6 bases). Germline V gene lookup returns CDR1 MDHEN and CDR2 SYDVKM. V lost 6 bases and J 3 bases, leaving 11 bases between the germline ends. This CDR3 region has 13 residues.

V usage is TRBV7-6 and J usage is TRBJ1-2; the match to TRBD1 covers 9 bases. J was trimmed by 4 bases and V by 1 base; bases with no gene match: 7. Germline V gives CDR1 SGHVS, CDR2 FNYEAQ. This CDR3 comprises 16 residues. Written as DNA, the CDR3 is TGTGCCAGCAGCTTAGGATACAGGGGGCAGGGCTATGGCTACACCTTC. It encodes CASSLGYRGQGYGYTF.

CDR3 sequence (DNA): TGCGCCAGCAGCTCCAGGGGAACAGATACGCAGTATTTT. This translates into CASSSRGTDTQYF. The V gene is TRBV5-1, the J gene TRBJ2-3; maybe TRBD1 (6 bases). The CDR3 consists of 13 residues. The germline V and J ends were trimmed by 3 bases and 3 bases, with 8 bases remaining between them. Germline CDR1 reads SGHRS; CDR2 reads YFSETQ.

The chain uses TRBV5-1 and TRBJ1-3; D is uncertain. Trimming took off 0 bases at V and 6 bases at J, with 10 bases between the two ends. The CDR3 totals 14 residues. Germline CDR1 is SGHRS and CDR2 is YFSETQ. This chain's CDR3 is CASSLGPESNTIYF. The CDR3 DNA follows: TGCGCCAGCAGCTTGGGGCCCGAATCAAACACCATATATTTT.

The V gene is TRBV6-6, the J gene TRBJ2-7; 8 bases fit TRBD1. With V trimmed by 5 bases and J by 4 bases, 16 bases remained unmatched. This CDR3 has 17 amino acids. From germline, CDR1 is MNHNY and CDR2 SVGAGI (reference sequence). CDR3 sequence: CASSLRDPFRQGYEQYF. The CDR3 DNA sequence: TGTGCCAGCAGTCTCCGTGACCCGTTCCGACAGGGGTACGAGCAGTACTTC.

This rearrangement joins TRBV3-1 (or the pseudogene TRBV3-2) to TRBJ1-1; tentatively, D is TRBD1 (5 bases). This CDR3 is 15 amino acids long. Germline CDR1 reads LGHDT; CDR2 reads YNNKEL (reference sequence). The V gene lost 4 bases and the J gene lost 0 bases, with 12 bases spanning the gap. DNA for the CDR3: TGTGCCAGCAGCCCTTTCGACAGAATGAACACTGAAGCTTTCTTT. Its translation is CASSPFDRMNTEAFF.

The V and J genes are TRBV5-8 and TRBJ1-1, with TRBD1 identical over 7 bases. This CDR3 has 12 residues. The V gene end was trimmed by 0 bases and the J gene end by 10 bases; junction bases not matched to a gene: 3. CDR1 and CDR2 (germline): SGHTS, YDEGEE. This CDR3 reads CASSLGQGAAFF. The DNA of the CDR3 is TGTGCCAGCAGCTTGGGACAGGGCGCAGCTTTCTTT.

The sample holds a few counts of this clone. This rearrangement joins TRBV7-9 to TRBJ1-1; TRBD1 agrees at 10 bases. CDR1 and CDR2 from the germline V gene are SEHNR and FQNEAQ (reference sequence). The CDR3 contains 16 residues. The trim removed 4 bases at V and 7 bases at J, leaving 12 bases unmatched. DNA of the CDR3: TGTGCCAGCAGCTCCGGGACAGGGGCCGCTTTGGGTGAAGCTTTCTTT. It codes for CASSSGTGAALGEAFF. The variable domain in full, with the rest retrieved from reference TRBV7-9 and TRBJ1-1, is DTGVSQNPRHKITKRGQNVTFRCDPISEHNRLYWYRQTLGQGPEFLTYFQNEAQLEKSRLLSDRFSAERPKGSFSTLEIQRTEQGDSAMYLCASSSGTGAALGEAFFGQGTRLTVV.

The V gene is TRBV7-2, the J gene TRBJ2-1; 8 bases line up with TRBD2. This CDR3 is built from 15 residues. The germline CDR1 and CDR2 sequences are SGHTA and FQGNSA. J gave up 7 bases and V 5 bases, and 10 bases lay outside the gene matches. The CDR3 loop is CASSPPGRADNEQFF. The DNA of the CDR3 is TGTGCCAGCAGCCCCCCCGGGAGGGCCGATAATGAGCAGTTCTTC.

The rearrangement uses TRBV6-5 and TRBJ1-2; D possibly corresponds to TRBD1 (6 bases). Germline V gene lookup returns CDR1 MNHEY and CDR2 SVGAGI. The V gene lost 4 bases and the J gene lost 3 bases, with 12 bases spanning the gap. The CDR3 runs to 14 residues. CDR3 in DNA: TGTGCCAGCAGTTCAGGGGCCCGGGACTATGGCTACACCTTC. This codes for CASSSGARDYGYTF.

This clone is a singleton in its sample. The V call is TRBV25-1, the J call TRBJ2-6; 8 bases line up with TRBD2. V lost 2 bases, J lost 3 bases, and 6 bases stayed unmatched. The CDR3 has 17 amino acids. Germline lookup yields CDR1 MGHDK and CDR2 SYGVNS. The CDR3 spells CASSEKRETIGANVLTF. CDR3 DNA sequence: TGTGCCAGCAGTGAAAAGCGGGAGACTATTGGGGCCAACGTCCTGACTTTC.

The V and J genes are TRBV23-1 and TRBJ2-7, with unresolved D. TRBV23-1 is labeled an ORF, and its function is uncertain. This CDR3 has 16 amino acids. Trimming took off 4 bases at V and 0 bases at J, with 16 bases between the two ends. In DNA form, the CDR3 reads TGCGCCAGCAGTCTTCGTCCCAGCTCTAGCTCCTACGAGCAGTACTTC. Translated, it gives CASSLRPSSSSYEQYF.